This is a list of T cell receptor beta chains from one sample in a study of blood T cell repertoires in COVID-19. Libraries were prepared by immunoSEQ multiplex PCR; TCRdb keeps only in-frame clonotypes and omits some of them. The sample gives 250,000 to 300,000 clones, 86% of which show up once; roughly 12% is in the top ten. Sequencing used peripheral blood. These receptors all stem from a woman aged 25-40 years with COVID-19, enrolled during active disease. The CDR3 runs from the conserved cysteine through the conserved F or W. Each record gives: CDR3 protein, CDR3 DNA, J gene, clone size, V gene, D gene. The D gene is left open where the match is weak. Size values are once, few and many counts, or a class for expanded clones, and some rows have none.

CDR3: CASSVEWAGTGNTIYF
DNA: TGTGCCAGCAGTGTCGAGTGGGCAGGGACTGGAAACACCATATATTTT
J: TRBJ1-3
size: -
V: TRBV6-1
D: -

CDR3: CASSPGGSRRETQYF
DNA: TGCGCCAGCAGCCCGGGGGGCAGCCGCCGGGAGACCCAGTACTTC
J: TRBJ2-5
size: -
V: TRBV5-1
D: -

CDR3: CASSLNGNQPQHF
DNA: TGCGCCAGCAGCTTGAACGGGAATCAGCCCCAGCATTTT
J: TRBJ1-5
size: -
V: TRBV5-1
D: -

CDR3: CASSQVLAGGLRETQYF
DNA: TGCGCCAGCAGCCAAGTGCTAGCGGGGGGCTTGCGGGAGACCCAGTACTTC
J: TRBJ2-5
size: -
V: TRBV4-1
D: TRBD2

CDR3: CASSFGLAGPPNTGELFF
DNA: TGTGCCAGCAGCTTCGGACTAGCGGGGCCCCCGAACACCGGGGAGCTGTTTTTT
J: TRBJ2-2
size: -
V: TRBV5-4
D: TRBD2

CDR3: CASSFGQGTLHF
DNA: TGTGCCAGCAGCTTTGGGCAGGGTACCCTCCACTTT
J: TRBJ1-6
size: -
V: TRBV7-9
D: -

CDR3: CASSPDSGSGNEQFF
DNA: TGTGCCAGCAGCCCGGATAGCGGCTCTGGGAATGAGCAGTTCTTC
J: TRBJ2-1
size: -
V: TRBV3-1/TRBV3-2
D: -

CDR3: CSASSPAGEETQYF
DNA: TGCAGTGCTAGTTCCCCTGCGGGGGAAGAGACCCAGTACTTC
J: TRBJ2-5
size: -
V: TRBV20-1
D: TRBD2

CDR3: CASSQGTVGDTQYF
DNA: TGCGCCAGCAGCCAGGGGACAGTTGGAGATACGCAGTATTTT
J: TRBJ2-3
size: -
V: TRBV4-1
D: TRBD1

CDR3: CAWILQANEQFF
DNA: TGTGCCTGGATCCTCCAGGCAAATGAGCAGTTCTTC
J: TRBJ2-1
size: -
V: TRBV30
D: -

CDR3: CASMVWAETQYF
DNA: TGTGCCAGCATGGTCTGGGCGGAGACCCAGTACTTC
J: TRBJ2-5
size: -
V: TRBV6-4
D: -

CDR3: CASSLAGTEDYYGYTF
DNA: TGTGCCAGCAGCTTAGCCGGGACAGAAGACTACTATGGCTACACCTTC
J: TRBJ1-2
size: -
V: TRBV7-2
D: TRBD1

CDR3: CASSEDGGADEQYF
DNA: TGTGCCAGCAGTGAGGACGGGGGGGCGGACGAGCAGTACTTC
J: TRBJ2-7
size: -
V: TRBV6-4
D: TRBD2

CDR3: CASSLGLALTDTQYF
DNA: TGTGCCAGCAGCTTAGGACTAGCGCTCACAGATACGCAGTATTTT
J: TRBJ2-3
size: -
V: TRBV7-2
D: TRBD2

CDR3: CASSEHRGDEKLFF
DNA: TGTGCCAGCAGTGAACACAGGGGTGATGAAAAACTGTTTTTT
J: TRBJ1-4
size: -
V: TRBV25-1
D: TRBD1

CDR3: CASSFEAIGNYEQYF
DNA: TGCGCCAGCAGCTTTGAGGCTATAGGAAACTACGAGCAGTACTTC
J: TRBJ2-7
size: -
V: TRBV5-1
D: -

CDR3: CASSSQTSGGRYNEQFF
DNA: TGTGCCAGCAGTTCGCAGACTAGCGGGGGGAGGTACAATGAGCAGTTCTTC
J: TRBJ2-1
size: -
V: TRBV28
D: TRBD2

CDR3: CASSQVSGATDTQYF
DNA: TGTGCCAGCAGCCAAGTTAGCGGGGCCACAGATACGCAGTATTTT
J: TRBJ2-3
size: -
V: TRBV3-1/TRBV3-2
D: TRBD2

CDR3: CASSPDGGWNNNSPLHF
DNA: TGTGCCAGCAGCCCGGACGGGGGGTGGAATAATAATTCACCCCTCCACTTT
J: TRBJ1-6
size: -
V: TRBV7-8
D: -

CDR3: CASSSRRSSEKLFF
DNA: TGTGCCAGCAGCTCTCGCCGGTCCTCAGAAAAACTGTTTTTT
J: TRBJ1-4
size: -
V: TRBV5-4
D: -

CDR3: CASSYTKGRWETQYF
DNA: TGTGCCAGCAGTTACACCAAAGGGAGGTGGGAGACCCAGTACTTC
J: TRBJ2-5
size: -
V: TRBV6-5
D: -

CDR3: CASSQDQGGVSAEQYF
DNA: TGTGCCAGCAGCCAAGATCAGGGGGGTGTCTCTGCCGAGCAGTACTTC
J: TRBJ2-7
size: -
V: TRBV3-1/TRBV3-2
D: -

CDR3: CASSLGTSGGQGTQYF
DNA: TGTGCCAGCAGCCTTGGGACTAGCGGGGGGCAGGGTACGCAGTATTTT
J: TRBJ2-3
size: -
V: TRBV3-1/TRBV3-2
D: TRBD2

CDR3: CASSFERGYEQYF
DNA: TGTGCCAGCAGCTTCGAGCGGGGCTACGAGCAGTACTTC
J: TRBJ2-7
size: -
V: TRBV7-9
D: TRBD2

CDR3: CASSLGDTYEQYF
DNA: TGTGCCAGCAGCTTAGGGGACACCTACGAGCAGTACTTC
J: TRBJ2-7
size: -
V: TRBV7-9
D: -

CDR3: CASSPLGGTSGTRTQYF
DNA: TGCGCCAGCAGCCCCCTAGGTGGGACTAGCGGTACCAGGACCCAGTACTTC
J: TRBJ2-5
size: -
V: TRBV4-1
D: TRBD2

CDR3: CASSLTGNSNQPQHF
DNA: TGTGCCAGCAGCTTAACAGGGAATAGCAATCAGCCCCAGCATTTT
J: TRBJ1-5
size: -
V: TRBV7-9
D: -

CDR3: CASSWAGDGETQYF
DNA: TGTGCCAGCAGTTGGGCGGGGGACGGAGAGACCCAGTACTTC
J: TRBJ2-5
size: -
V: TRBV6-2/TRBV6-3
D: TRBD2

CDR3: CSGGLSGGADTQYF
DNA: TGCAGCGGGGGGCTATCCGGCGGGGCAGATACGCAGTATTTT
J: TRBJ2-3
size: many
V: TRBV29-1
D: -

CDR3: CASSLAGTAYEQYF
DNA: TGTGCCAGCAGCTTGGCAGGGACAGCCTACGAGCAGTACTTC
J: TRBJ2-7
size: -
V: TRBV5-6
D: TRBD1

CDR3: CASRASGGYTF
DNA: TGTGCCAGCAGAGCGTCGGGAGGCTACACCTTC
J: TRBJ1-2
size: -
V: TRBV6-5
D: -

CDR3: CASSIAGMNTEAFF
DNA: TGTGCCAGTAGTATTGCAGGAATGAACACTGAAGCTTTCTTT
J: TRBJ1-1
size: -
V: TRBV19
D: -

CDR3: CASSQRASGLGTDTQYF
DNA: TGTGCCAGCAGCCAGAGGGCTAGCGGGTTGGGCACAGATACGCAGTATTTT
J: TRBJ2-3
size: -
V: TRBV11-3
D: TRBD2

CDR3: CASSESVDTGELFF
DNA: TGTGCCAGCAGTGAATCGGTGGACACCGGGGAGCTGTTTTTT
J: TRBJ2-2
size: -
V: TRBV6-1
D: -

CDR3: CASSEMRWNQPQHF
DNA: TGCGCCAGCAGTGAGATGAGATGGAATCAGCCCCAGCATTTT
J: TRBJ1-5
size: -
V: TRBV10-2
D: -

CDR3: CATSDSSSGNQPQHF
DNA: TGTGCCACCAGTGACTCTAGTTCGGGCAATCAGCCCCAGCATTTT
J: TRBJ1-5
size: few
V: TRBV24-1
D: -

CDR3: CASSYVPGEQFF
DNA: TGTGCCAGCAGTTACGTCCCCGGTGAGCAGTTCTTC
J: TRBJ2-1
size: -
V: TRBV6-2/TRBV6-3
D: -

CDR3: CASRDSGASSYEQYF
DNA: TGTGCCAGCAGGGATAGCGGGGCCAGCTCCTACGAGCAGTACTTC
J: TRBJ2-7
size: -
V: TRBV7-9
D: TRBD2

CDR3: CASSLTSGETQYF
DNA: TGTGCCAGCAGCCTGACTAGTGGAGAGACCCAGTACTTC
J: TRBJ2-5
size: once
V: TRBV5-4
D: -

CDR3: CASSQFRQGGSPLHF
DNA: TGTGCCAGCAGCCAGTTCCGACAGGGGGGTTCACCCCTCCACTTT
J: TRBJ1-6
size: -
V: TRBV14
D: TRBD1

CDR3: CASSLGRGDYEQYF
DNA: TGTGCCAGCAGCTTGGGGCGGGGGGACTACGAGCAGTACTTC
J: TRBJ2-7
size: -
V: TRBV5-4
D: TRBD2

CDR3: CASSQAHRATNEKLFF
DNA: TGCGCCAGCAGCCAAGCCCATCGGGCAACTAATGAAAAACTGTTTTTT
J: TRBJ1-4
size: -
V: TRBV4-1
D: -

CDR3: CASSYGGYAQYF
DNA: TGTGCCAGCAGTTATGGGGGGTACGCGCAGTATTTT
J: TRBJ2-3
size: -
V: TRBV7-9
D: -